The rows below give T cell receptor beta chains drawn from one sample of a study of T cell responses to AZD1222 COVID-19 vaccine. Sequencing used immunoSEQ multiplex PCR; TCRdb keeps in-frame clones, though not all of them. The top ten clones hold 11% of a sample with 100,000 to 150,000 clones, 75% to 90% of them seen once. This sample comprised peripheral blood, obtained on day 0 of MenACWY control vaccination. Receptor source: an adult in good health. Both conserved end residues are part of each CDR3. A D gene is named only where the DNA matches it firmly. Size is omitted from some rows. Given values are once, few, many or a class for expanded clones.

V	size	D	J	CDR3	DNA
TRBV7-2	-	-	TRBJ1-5	CASSWGGQPQHF	TGTGCCAGCAGCTGGGGGGGACAGCCCCAGCATTTT
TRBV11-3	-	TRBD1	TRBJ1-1	CASSLPPGTATEAFF	TGTGCCAGCAGCTTACCACCCGGGACAGCCACTGAAGCTTTCTTT
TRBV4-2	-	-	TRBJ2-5	CASSQESGRQETQYF	TGTGCCAGCAGCCAAGAGTCCGGCAGGCAAGAGACCCAGTACTTC
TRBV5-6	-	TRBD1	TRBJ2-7	CASSWDRDYEQYF	TGTGCCAGCAGCTGGGACAGGGACTACGAGCAGTACTTC
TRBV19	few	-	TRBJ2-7	CASSATSAGSYEQYF	TGTGCCAGTAGCGCAACCTCGGCAGGGAGCTACGAGCAGTACTTC
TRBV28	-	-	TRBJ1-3	CASTSGDNSGNTIYF	TGTGCCAGCACCTCCGGGGACAACTCTGGAAACACCATATATTTT
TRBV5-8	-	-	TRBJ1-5	CASSKEREQPQHF	TGTGCCAGCAGTAAGGAGAGGGAGCAGCCCCAGCATTTT
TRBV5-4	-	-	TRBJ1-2	CASSSWTGSFGYTF	TGTGCCAGCAGCTCCTGGACGGGCTCCTTTGGCTACACCTTC
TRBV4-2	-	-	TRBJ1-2	CASSQDYRTYTGGYTF	TGTGCCAGCAGCCAAGATTACCGGACATACACCGGGGGCTACACCTTC
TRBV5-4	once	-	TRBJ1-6	CASSFLDRNSPLHF	TGTGCCAGCAGCTTCCTGGACAGAAATTCACCCCTCCACTTT
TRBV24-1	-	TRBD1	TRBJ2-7	CATSDLRDSYEQYF	TGTGCCACCAGTGATTTGCGGGACAGTTACGAGCAGTACTTC
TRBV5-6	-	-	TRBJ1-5	CASSLTTGNQPQHF	TGTGCCAGCAGCTTGACGACAGGCAATCAGCCCCAGCATTTT
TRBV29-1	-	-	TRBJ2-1	CSVERLAYNEQFF	TGCAGCGTTGAGAGGCTAGCCTACAATGAGCAGTTCTTC
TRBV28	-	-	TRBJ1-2	CASIKGGSNYGYTF	TGTGCCAGCATAAAAGGCGGATCTAACTATGGCTACACCTTC
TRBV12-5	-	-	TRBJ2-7	CASGLGGEQYF	TGTGCTAGTGGTTTGGGGGGAGAGCAGTACTTC
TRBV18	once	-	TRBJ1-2	CASSPPGAGGYTF	TGTGCCAGCTCACCACCAGGGGCAGGGGGCTACACCTTC
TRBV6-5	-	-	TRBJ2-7	CASRIGVLNSYEQYF	TGTGCCAGCAGGATTGGAGTGCTTAACTCCTACGAGCAGTACTTC
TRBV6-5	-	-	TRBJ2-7	CASSYSRSLGLVQYF	TGTGCCAGCAGTTACTCGAGGAGCCTTGGCTTGGTGCAGTACTTC
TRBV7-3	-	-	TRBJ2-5	CASSLGLGHKQETQYF	TGTGCCAGCAGCTTAGGGTTGGGACACAAACAAGAGACCCAGTACTTC
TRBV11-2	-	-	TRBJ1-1	CASTYGEWKNTEAFF	TGTGCCAGCACTTACGGGGAGTGGAAGAACACTGAAGCTTTCTTT
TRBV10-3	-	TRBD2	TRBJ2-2	CAISLGLAVNTGELFF	TGTGCCATCAGCCTAGGACTAGCGGTTAACACCGGGGAGCTGTTTTTT
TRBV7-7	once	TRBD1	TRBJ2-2	CASSLVFGQGEGAGELFF	TGTGCCAGCAGCTTAGTTTTCGGACAGGGAGAGGGAGCCGGGGAGCTGTTTTTT
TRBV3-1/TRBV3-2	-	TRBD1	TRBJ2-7	CASSQGTGGEQYF	TGTGCCAGCAGCCAAGGGACAGGGGGCGAGCAGTACTTC
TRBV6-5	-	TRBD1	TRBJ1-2	CASSRQGNYGYTF	TGTGCCAGCAGCCGACAGGGAAACTATGGCTACACCTTC
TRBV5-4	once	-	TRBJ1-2	CASRTASRGYTF	TGTGCCAGCAGGACAGCTTCTCGGGGCTACACCTTC
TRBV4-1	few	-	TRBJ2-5	CASSQDLGRFETQYF	TGCGCCAGCAGCCAAGATCTAGGCCGATTCGAGACCCAGTACTTC
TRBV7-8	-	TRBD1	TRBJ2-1	CASSLGQGWGYEQFF	TGTGCCAGCAGCTTAGGACAGGGGTGGGGTTATGAGCAGTTCTTC
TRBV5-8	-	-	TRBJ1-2	CASSLGVGGYTF	TGTGCCAGCAGCTTGGGGGTGGGAGGCTACACCTTC
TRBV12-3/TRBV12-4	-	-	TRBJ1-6	CASSFGGFLHF	TGTGCCAGCAGTTTCGGGGGATTCCTCCACTTT
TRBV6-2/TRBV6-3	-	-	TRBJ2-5	CASSHDLWKGPETQYF	TGTGCCAGCAGCCACGACCTTTGGAAGGGGCCGGAGACCCAGTACTTC
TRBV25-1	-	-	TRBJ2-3	CASSTSTDTQYF	TGTGCCAGCAGTACTAGCACAGATACGCAGTATTTT
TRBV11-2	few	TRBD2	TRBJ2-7	CASSPGLAGGSYEQYF	TGTGCCAGCAGCCCCGGACTAGCGGGAGGAAGCTACGAGCAGTACTTC
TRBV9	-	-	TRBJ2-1	CASSVDPQSFLNEQFF	TGTGCCAGCAGCGTAGATCCCCAGTCCTTTTTAAATGAGCAGTTCTTC
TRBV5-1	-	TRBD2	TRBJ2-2	CASSSLAGGPGELFF	TGCGCCAGCAGCTCGCTAGCGGGAGGGCCCGGGGAGCTGTTTTTT
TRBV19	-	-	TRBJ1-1	CASSRGNTEAFF	TGTGCCAGTAGTCGGGGGAACACTGAAGCTTTCTTT
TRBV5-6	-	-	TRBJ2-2	CASSAELSAGELFF	TGTGCCAGCAGCGCTGAACTTTCGGCCGGGGAGCTGTTTTTT
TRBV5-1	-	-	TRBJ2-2	CASTPESYTGELFF	TGCGCCAGCACCCCCGAATCGTACACCGGGGAGCTGTTTTTT
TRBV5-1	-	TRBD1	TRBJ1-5	CASSLQGRGQPQHF	TGCGCCAGCAGTCTACAGGGGAGAGGGCAGCCCCAGCATTTT
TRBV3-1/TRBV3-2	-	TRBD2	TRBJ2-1	CASSPRGTSGRNEQFF	TGTGCCAGCAGCCCCAGGGGTACTAGCGGGAGGAATGAGCAGTTCTTC
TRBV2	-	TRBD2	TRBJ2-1	CASSRTSGRNEQFF	TGTGCCAGCAGTAGGACTAGCGGGAGAAATGAGCAGTTCTTC
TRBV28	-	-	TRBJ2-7	CASRETGEEQYF	TGTGCCAGCAGGGAGACGGGTGAGGAGCAGTACTTC
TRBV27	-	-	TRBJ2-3	CASKVADTQYF	TGTGCCAGCAAGGTGGCAGATACGCAGTATTTT
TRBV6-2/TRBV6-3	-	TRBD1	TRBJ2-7	CASSYSWQGVIYEQYF	TGTGCCAGCAGTTACTCATGGCAGGGGGTTATCTACGAGCAGTACTTC